This T cell receptor (beta chain) was obtained from a study of T-cell memory formation after mild COVID-19. Study in general: Each donor largely had its own TCR clusters. Study-wide findings and caveats: Contracting CD4+ clones sat mainly in CM and EM; CD8+ in EMRA.

Via MiXCR, TCRdb re-called the 5' RACE reads, giving one row per CDR3 protein. The sample shows approximately 500,000 distinct CDR3 sequences, roughly 25% of them seen only once. This clonotype has only a few counts. Its target is unknown. The CDR3 is 13 amino acids. V was clipped by 8 bases and J by 2 bases, with 11 bases between them. CDR1 and CDR2 from the germline V gene are SEHNR and FQNEAQ (reference sequence). The source is an adult woman who had mild COVID-19 (a few samples of this study predate the infection). Cell type and time point are not known. Sequencing input: PBMCs or a T cell subset sorted from them (not recorded which). The rearrangement joins TRBV7-9 to TRBJ2-3; D might be TRBD1 (6 bases). CDR3 DNA: TGTGCCAGCGAGGACAGACCCACAGATACGCAGTATTTT. Its translation is CASEDRPTDTQYF.